A single sample is the source of the 3 T cell receptor beta chains below, sequenced in a study of T cells in Graves' hyperthyroidism and ophthalmopathy (dated by TCRdb to between 2017 and 2020). The library was obtained by multiplex PCR. The instrument was an Illumina HiSeq 2000. The TCR beta CDR3 regions were amplified from the RNA transcripts. The TCR CDR3 was subjected to a first round of RT-PCR using the HTBI primer set and the Qiagen OneStep RT-PCR kit. In TCRdb, the public reads were trimmed at Q25 with fastp and aligned with MiXCR, with productive beta chains retained. Every CDR3 protein is listed once, alongside the most common genes and DNA of its rows. Present in this sample are some 690,000 distinct CDR3 sequences, around 15% of which were seen just once. Around 16% of the sample is in the top ten clones. Sequenced sample: blood. The origin of the receptors is a man in his fifties with Graves' hyperthyroidism.

There are many counts of this clonotype. The V and J genes are TRBV24-1 and TRBJ1-5; D not certain. Germline CDR1 KGHDR, CDR2 SFDVKD. The CDR3 loop spans 14 amino acids. The V end was cut by 2 bases, the J end by 7 bases, with 11 bases between. The CDR3 loop reads CATSDSGPNQPQHF. CDR3 coding DNA: TGTGCCACCAGTGATTCTGGACCGAACCAGCCCCAGCATTTT.

This clonotype was observed many times. The chain links TRBV2 to TRBJ1-6; D remains unclear. The germline V gene encodes CDR1 SNHLY and CDR2 FYNNEI. The CDR3 totals 16 residues. The V end lost 7 bases, the J end lost 0 bases, and 13 bases lay between the germline ends. CDR3 nucleotide sequence: TGTGCCAGCACTCAGTGGGGTAACTCCTATAATTCACCCCTCCACTTT. It yields the protein CASTQWGNSYNSPLHF.

This chain links TRBV19 with TRBJ1-1, with D tentatively TRBD1 (5 bases). Germline values: CDR1 LNHDA, CDR2 SQIVND (reference sequence). The CDR3 runs to 16 residues. Trimming stripped 5 bases from V and 0 bases from J, with 16 bases between. CDR3 sequence (DNA): TGTGCCAGTAGTGAGCAGGGTCGGGAAATGAACACTGAAGCTTTCTTT. Translating gives CASSEQGREMNTEAFF.